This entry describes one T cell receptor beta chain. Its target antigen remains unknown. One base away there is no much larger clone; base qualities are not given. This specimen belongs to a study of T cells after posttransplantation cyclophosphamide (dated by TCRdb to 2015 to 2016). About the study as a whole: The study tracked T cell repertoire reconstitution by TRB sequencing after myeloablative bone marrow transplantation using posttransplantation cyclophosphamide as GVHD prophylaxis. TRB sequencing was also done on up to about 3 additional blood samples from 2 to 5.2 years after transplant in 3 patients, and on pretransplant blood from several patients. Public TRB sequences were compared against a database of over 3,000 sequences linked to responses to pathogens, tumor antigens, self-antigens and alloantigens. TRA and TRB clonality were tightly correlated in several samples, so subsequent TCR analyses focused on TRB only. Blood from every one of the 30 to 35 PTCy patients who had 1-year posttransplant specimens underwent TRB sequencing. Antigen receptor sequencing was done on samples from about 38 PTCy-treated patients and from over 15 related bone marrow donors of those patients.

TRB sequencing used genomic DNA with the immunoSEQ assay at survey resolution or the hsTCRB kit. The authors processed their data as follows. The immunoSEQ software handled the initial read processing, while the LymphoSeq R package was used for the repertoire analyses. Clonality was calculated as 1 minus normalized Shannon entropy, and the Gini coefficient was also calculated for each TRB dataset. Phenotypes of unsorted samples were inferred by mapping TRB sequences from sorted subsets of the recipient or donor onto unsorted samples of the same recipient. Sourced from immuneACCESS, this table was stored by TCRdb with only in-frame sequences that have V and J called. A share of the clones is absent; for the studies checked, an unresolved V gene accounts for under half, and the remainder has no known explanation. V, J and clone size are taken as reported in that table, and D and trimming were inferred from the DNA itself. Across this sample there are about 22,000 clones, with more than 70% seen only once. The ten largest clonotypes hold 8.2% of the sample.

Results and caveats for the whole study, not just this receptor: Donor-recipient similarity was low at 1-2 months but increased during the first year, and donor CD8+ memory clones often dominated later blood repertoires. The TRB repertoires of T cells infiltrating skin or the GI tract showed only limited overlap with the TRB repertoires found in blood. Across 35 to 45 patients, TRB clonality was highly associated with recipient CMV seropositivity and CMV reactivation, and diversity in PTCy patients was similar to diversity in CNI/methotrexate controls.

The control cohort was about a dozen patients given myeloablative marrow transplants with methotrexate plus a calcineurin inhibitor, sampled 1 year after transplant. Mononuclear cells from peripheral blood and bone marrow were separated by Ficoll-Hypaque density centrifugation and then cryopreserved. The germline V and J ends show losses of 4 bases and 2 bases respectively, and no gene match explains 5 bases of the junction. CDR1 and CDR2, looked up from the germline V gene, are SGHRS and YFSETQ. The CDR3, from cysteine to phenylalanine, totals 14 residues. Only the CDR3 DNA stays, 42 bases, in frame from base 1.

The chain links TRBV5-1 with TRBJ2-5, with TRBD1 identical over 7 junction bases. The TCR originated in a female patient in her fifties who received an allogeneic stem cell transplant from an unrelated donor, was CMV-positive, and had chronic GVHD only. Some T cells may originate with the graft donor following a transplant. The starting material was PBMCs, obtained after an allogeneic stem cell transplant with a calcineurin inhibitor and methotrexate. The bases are TGCGCCAGCAGCCGGATACAGGGGCAAGAGACCCAGTACTTC. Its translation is CASSRIQGQETQYF.